This T cell receptor beta chain originates from a study of long-term antiretroviral therapy in people with HIV. The overall study: The earliest samples came from an era when ART typically awaited falling CD4 counts.

This CDR3 has 18 amino acids. From germline, CDR1 is SGDLS and CDR2 YYNGEE. The ends lost 0 bases at V and 2 bases at J; junction bases unmatched: 11. Survey-level resolution applied to immunoSEQ assay v3.0. What sequencing targeted per sample was roughly 40,000-55,000 T-cell genomes. Produced via immunoSEQ multiplex PCR; TCRdb's table is partial and in-frame only. The table includes some 40,000 clones, about 94% detected once. Study outcomes and limitations: Clonal populations expanded prior to ART predominated within the repertoire at all time points.

In regard to this clone: Its antigen remains unknown.

The TCR comes from a man aged 30-40 years with HIV. V usage is TRBV9 and J usage is TRBJ2-5, with 9 positions matching TRBD1. The material was unsorted PBMCs, obtained just over 9 years after starting antiretroviral therapy. The CDR3 DNA reads as TGTGCCAGCAGCGTAGGACGGATCGGGACAGGGCATCAAGAGACCCAGTACTTC. This encodes CASSVGRIGTGHQETQYF. Supplemented by reference TRBV9 and TRBJ2-5, the full variable domain reads DSGVTQTPKHLITATGQRVTLRCSPRSGDLSVYWYQQSLDQGLQFLIQYYNGEERAKGNILERFSAQQFPDLHSELNLSSLELGDSALYFCASSVGRIGTGHQETQYFGPGTRLLVL.